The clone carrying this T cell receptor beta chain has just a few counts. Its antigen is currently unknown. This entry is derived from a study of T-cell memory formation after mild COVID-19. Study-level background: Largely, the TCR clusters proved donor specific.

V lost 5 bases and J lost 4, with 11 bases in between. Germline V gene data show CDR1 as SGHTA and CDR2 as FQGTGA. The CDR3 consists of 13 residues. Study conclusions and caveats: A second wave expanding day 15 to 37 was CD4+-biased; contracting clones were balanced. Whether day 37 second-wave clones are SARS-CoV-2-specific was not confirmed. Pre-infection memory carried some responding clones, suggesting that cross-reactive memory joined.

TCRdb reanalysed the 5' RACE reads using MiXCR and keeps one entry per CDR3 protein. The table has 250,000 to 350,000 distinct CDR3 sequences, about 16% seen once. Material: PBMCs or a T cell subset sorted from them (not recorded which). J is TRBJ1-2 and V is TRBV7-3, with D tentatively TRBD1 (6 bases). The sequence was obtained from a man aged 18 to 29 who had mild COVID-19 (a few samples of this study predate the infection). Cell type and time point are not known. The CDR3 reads CASSAGRGYGYTF. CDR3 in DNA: TGTGCCAGCAGCGCCGGCAGGGGCTATGGCTACACCTTC.